Here is one T cell receptor beta chain with its context. Its specificity is not known. These data belong to a study of shared clonotypes between healthy human individuals. CDR1 is SNHLY and CDR2 is FYNNEI in the germline V gene. Trimming left V 1 base short and J 1 base short, with 7 bases between. CDR3 size: 14 residues. The run depth of the assay was deep. Some clones are missing from TCRdb's copy, which holds only in-frame ones; the method was immunoSEQ multiplex PCR. The data contain hundreds of thousands of clones, 70% to 80% of them singletons. Study results and caveats: The researchers took only blood, and tissue repertoires probably look different.

The J gene is TRBJ1-2, the V gene TRBV2, with D unclear. Material: PBMCs. This clonotype was obtained from a woman aged 40-49 years in good health. Some clones in this sample may be carry-over from other donors' samples. The CDR3 loop is CASSEVGDNYGYTF. The CDR3 nucleotides are TGTGCCAGCAGTGAAGTTGGGGATAACTATGGCTACACCTTC.